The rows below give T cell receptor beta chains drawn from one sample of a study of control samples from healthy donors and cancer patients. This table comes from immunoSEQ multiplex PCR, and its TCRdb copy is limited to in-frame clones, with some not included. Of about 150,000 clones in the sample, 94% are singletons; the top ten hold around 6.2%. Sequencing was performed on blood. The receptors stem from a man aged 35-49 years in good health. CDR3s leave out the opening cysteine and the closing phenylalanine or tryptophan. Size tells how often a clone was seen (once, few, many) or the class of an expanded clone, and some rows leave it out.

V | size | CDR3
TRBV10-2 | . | ASSEGNEKLF
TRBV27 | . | ASSSPDRYSNQPQH
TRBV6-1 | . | ASSERWASGSTDTQY
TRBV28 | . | ASRKDSNYGYT
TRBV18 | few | ASSSLPGDYGYT
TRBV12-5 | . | ASGLVFGNTGTFSNQPQH
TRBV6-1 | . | ASSDLQPQH
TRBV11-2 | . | ASSQGGNTEAF
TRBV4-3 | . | ASSQAAGTVPYAQH
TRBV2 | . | ASSGDGYGYT
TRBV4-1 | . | ASSQSTGALLYGYT
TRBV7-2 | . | ASSTMPDTQY
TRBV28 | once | ASVEQGPGRPQH
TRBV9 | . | ASRTGDSYT
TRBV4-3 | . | ASSQGGGQAGEQF
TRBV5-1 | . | ASSAGGIDNYGYT
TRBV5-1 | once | ASSSSYPNTQY
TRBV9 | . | ASSSRETATNEKLF
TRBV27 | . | ASSLREGTEAF
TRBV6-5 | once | ASSYGGLGTEAF
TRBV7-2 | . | ASSLFGGDYGYT
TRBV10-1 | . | ASSPAGTGDTEAF
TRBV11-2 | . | ASDGAGRAYEQY
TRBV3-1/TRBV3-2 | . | ASRPEGGRAF
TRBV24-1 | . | ATSDHRDRNQPQH
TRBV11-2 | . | ASIELGEQY
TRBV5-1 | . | ASSLMGQANQPQH
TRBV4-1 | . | ASSQGRGARNQPQH
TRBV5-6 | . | ASSSGTAFPSYGYT
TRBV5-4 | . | ASSTRQTNTEAF
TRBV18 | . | ASSPSKGTVDEKLF
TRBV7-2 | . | ASSHRQGAVGEQY
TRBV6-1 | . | ASSESGTSGASSSYNEQF
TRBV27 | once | ASSFRVGGSYGYT
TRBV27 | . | ASRGTPGNTIY
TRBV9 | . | ASSPRTGGAYEQY
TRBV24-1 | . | ATSVYDRYDSNQPQH
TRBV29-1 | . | SVQGGQTNEKLF
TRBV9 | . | ASSPWTEGMEYEQF
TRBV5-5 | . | ASSPNTGELF